Given below is one T cell receptor beta chain in context. Its antigen is not known. Here immunoSEQ multiplex PCR was the method, and the copy in TCRdb shows in-frame clones only, minus some. The table records 5,600 or so clones, roughly 80% of them present only once. The data were obtained in a study of somatic mutations in cytotoxic T cells in rheumatoid arthritis. Study-level background: Including V beta1+ cells that were sequenced for TCRB, some T-cell populations stained with V beta antibodies were flow-sorted at nearly 100% purity. General observations from the study: No multiple-comparison adjustment was applied to the slight TRBV07 underrepresentation in rheumatoid arthritis patients.

Germline CDR1 reads SGHTS; CDR2 reads YDEGEE. V was trimmed by 6 bases and J by 2 bases, leaving 20 bases between them. The CDR3 sequence is 17 residues long. The rearrangement joins TRBV5-8 to TRBJ2-2; D gene uncertain. Source material: CD8+ T cells sorted from blood. This receptor was taken from an adult with rheumatoid arthritis. The CDR3 loop reads CASKYSGSRLNTGELFF. Written as DNA, the CDR3 is TGTGCCAGCAAATATTCCGGCAGCAGGCTAAACACCGGGGAGCTGTTTTTT.